These 18 T cell receptor beta chains were sequenced from one sample in a study of T cells after yellow fever vaccination. TCRdb re-called the 5' RACE reads with MiXCR, one entry per CDR3 protein. The sample lists about 120,000 distinct CDR3 sequences, about 8.2% occurring once. This sample comprised CD8+ T cells sorted from PBMCs, obtained on the day of the yellow fever booster vaccination. Receptors were obtained from a man aged 18 to 29 who received the YFV17D yellow fever vaccine.

The chain is built from TRBV4-1 and TRBJ2-2, with unresolved D. Germline CDR1 and CDR2: MGHRA and YSYEKL. The CDR3 runs 12 residues. Trimming removed 4 bases from V and 5 bases from J, with 5 bases in between. The CDR3 DNA follows: TGCGCCAGCAGCCCTCAAACCGGGGAGCTGTTTTTT. Translating it yields CASSPQTGELFF.

This clonotype has a handful of counts. The chain combines TRBV6-1 with TRBJ2-1; TRBD1 aligns across 8 bases. The V segment lost 7 bases and the J segment 8 bases; nucleotides outside the gene matches: 13. The CDR3 covers 15 residues. CDR1 is MNHNS and CDR2 is SASEGT in the germline V gene. CDR3 sequence reads: CASKTRDRMGDEQFF. The CDR3 DNA sequence: TGTGCCAGCAAGACACGGGACAGGATGGGGGATGAGCAGTTCTTC.

This clonotype was detected a few times. The V and J genes are TRBV20-1 and TRBJ2-1; 12 nucleotides agree with TRBD2. The germline CDR1 and CDR2 sequences are DFQATT and SNEGSKA (reference sequence). V shed 2 bases and J 9 bases; nucleotides not matched to a gene: 14. The CDR3 contains 17 residues. The CDR3 spells CSARPLLAGGVAGEQFF. Here the CDR3 DNA reads TGCAGTGCTAGACCCCTCCTAGCGGGGGGGGTCGCGGGTGAGCAGTTCTTC.

V is TRBV7-2 and J is TRBJ2-7; 7 nucleotides agree with TRBD1. The junction had 10 bases not matched to a gene; V was cut back by 1 base and J by 7 bases. This CDR3 contains 15 residues. Germline V CDR1 and CDR2: SGHTA, FQGNSA. CDR3: CASSLDPGTAGEQYF. DNA for the CDR3: TGTGCCAGCAGCTTAGACCCCGGGACAGCTGGAGAGCAGTACTTC.

The chain has TRBV4-1 and TRBJ1-4, with 7 bases lining up with TRBD1. Germline assignment: CDR1 MGHRA and CDR2 YSYEKL. V trimming: 2 bases; J trimming: 6 bases; junction bases outside the gene matches: 9. The CDR3 length is 16 residues. CDR3 nucleotides: TGCGCCAGCAGCCAATATATAGGGGACAGAGATGAAAAACTGTTTTTT. Translating gives CASSQYIGDRDEKLFF.

This chain links TRBV29-1 with TRBJ1-2; 10 bases are a match to TRBD1. Trimming cost V 2 bases and J 3 bases; bases outside gene matches: 3. This CDR3 region has 14 residues. Germline assignment: CDR1 SQVTM and CDR2 ANQGSEA. The CDR3 sequence is CSVETGQGDYGYTF. The CDR3 coding sequence is TGCAGCGTTGAAACCGGACAGGGGGACTATGGCTACACCTTC.

This clonotype showed up just a few times. J is TRBJ2-2 and V is TRBV4-3; D assignment may be TRBD1 or TRBD2 (5 bases each). V was trimmed by 0 bases and J by 6 bases, leaving 11 bases between them. CDR1 and CDR2 (germline): LGHNA, YSLEER. CDR3 length equals 15 residues. The chain's CDR3 is CASSQEGVPAGELFF. The CDR3 DNA is TGCGCCAGCAGCCAAGAGGGGGTCCCCGCCGGGGAGCTGTTTTTT.

The chain uses TRBV25-1 and TRBJ1-4; a possible D gene is TRBD1 (6 bases). This CDR3 comprises 14 residues. Germline V gene data show CDR1 as MGHDK and CDR2 as SYGVNS. Trimming shortened V by 5 bases and J by 6 bases, and 13 bases separated the two germline ends. CDR3 bases: TGTGCCAGCAGTTTTGGGGGCAGATATGAAAAACTGTTTTTT. It specifies CASSFGGRYEKLFF.

This clonotype has more than one count but fewer than ten. CDR3 in DNA: TGTGCCAGCAGCTTAGATAGGACTAGAAGCACAGATACGCAGTATTTT. Translating gives CASSLDRTRSTDTQYF. The chain carries TRBV11-2 and TRBJ2-3; 7 positions match TRBD2. After removal of 0 bases from V and 0 bases from J, the junction contained 3 bases not matched to a gene. CDR1 is SGHAT and CDR2 is FQNNGV in the germline V gene. CDR3 size: 16 residues.

In its sample, this clonotype was seen a few times. The chain carries TRBV5-5 and TRBJ2-1; possibly TRBD1 for D (6 bases). CDR1 and CDR2 (germline): SGHKS, YYEKEE (reference sequence). Deletions cut 2 bases from V and 0 bases from J, with 12 bases between. This CDR3 comprises 16 residues. Here the CDR3 reads CASSLTGLSSYNEQFF. In DNA, the CDR3 is TGTGCCAGCAGCTTAACAGGGCTTAGCTCCTACAATGAGCAGTTCTTC.

This clonotype was detected a few times. V is TRBV9 and J is TRBJ1-1; 7 positions match TRBD1. J gave up 9 bases and V 4 bases, and 6 bases lay outside the gene matches. The CDR3 has 12 residues. Germline V lookup: CDR1 SGDLS, CDR2 YYNGEE. The DNA for the CDR3 is TGTGCCAGCAGCACCCAGGGGGGCAAAGCTTTCTTT. Residues: CASSTQGGKAFF.

This clonotype has a handful of counts. The genes are TRBV9 and TRBJ1-1; 12 nucleotides agree with TRBD1. This CDR3 has 17 amino acids. J lost 4 bases, V lost 0 bases, and 7 bases had no gene match. Germline V gene data show CDR1 as SGDLS and CDR2 as YYNGEE. CDR3 DNA sequence: TGTGCCAGCAGCGTAGAAGGGGACAGGGGGCCGGGCACTGAAGCTTTCTTT. Its protein product is CASSVEGDRGPGTEAFF.

This clonotype was observed a few times. The gene calls are TRBV19 and TRBJ2-3, with 7 bases lining up with TRBD2. V dropped 3 bases and J dropped 11; count of bases not matched to a gene: 2. The germline V gene encodes CDR1 LNHDA and CDR2 SQIVND (reference sequence). The CDR3 consists of 11 residues. The DNA of the CDR3 is TGTGCCAGTAGTATGGGGGGGGGGCAGTATTTT. Translating it yields CASSMGGGQYF.

This clonotype was recorded many times. CDR3 loop: CSARIGWGTDTQYF. CDR3 DNA sequence: TGCAGTGCTAGAATTGGGTGGGGCACAGATACGCAGTATTTT. V is TRBV20-1 and J is TRBJ2-3; D is unresolved. The germline V gene encodes CDR1 DFQATT and CDR2 SNEGSKA (reference sequence). CDR3 length: 14 residues. V lost 2 bases to trimming and J lost 1 base, with 10 bases between them.

This rearrangement joins TRBV5-1 to TRBJ1-5; D call uncertain. This CDR3 comprises 15 residues. The germline CDR1 and CDR2 sequences are SGHRS and YFSETQ. V was clipped by 4 bases and J by 0 bases, with 11 bases between them. The CDR3 DNA reads as TGCGCCAGCAGCCCTGCCGGGAATAGCAATCAGCCCCAGCATTTT. It is translated as CASSPAGNSNQPQHF.

The V gene is TRBV7-6, the J gene TRBJ1-1, with D possibly matching TRBD1 (6 bases). The CDR3 is 16 residues long. Trimming stripped 2 bases from V and 4 bases from J, with 17 bases between. Germline CDR1 and CDR2: SGHVS and FNYEAQ. CDR3 residues: CASSLNKGERGTEAFF. In nucleotides, the CDR3 is TGTGCCAGCAGCTTAAATAAGGGGGAAAGGGGCACTGAAGCTTTCTTT.

The V gene is TRBV7-9, the J gene TRBJ2-1; D is unclear. The CDR3 runs 13 residues. The V end lost 6 bases, the J end lost 1 base, and 7 bases lay between the germline ends. Germline loops: CDR1 SEHNR, CDR2 FQNEAQ (reference sequence). CDR3 sequence (DNA): TGTGCCAGCAGTTCCTTTTCCTACAATGAGCAGTTCTTC. Translating it yields CASSSFSYNEQFF.

The table lists this clonotype with a few counts. The CDR3, as DNA: TGTGCCAGCAGCCAAGGAGGATACGAGCAGTACTTC. This encodes CASSQGGYEQYF. The J gene is TRBJ2-7, the V gene TRBV4-2; D unclear. Trimming took off 1 base at V and 4 bases at J, with 5 bases between the two ends. CDR1 and CDR2 from the germline V gene are LGHNA and YNFKEQ. The CDR3 totals 12 residues.